This T cell receptor (beta chain) was profiled in a study of blood T cell repertoires in COVID-19. The data were produced by immunoSEQ multiplex PCR, yet TCRdb's version contains in-frame clones alone and is incomplete. The data contain just over 150,000 clones, around 85% of them singletons. Sequenced sample: peripheral blood. The TCR comes from a human donor with acute or convalescent COVID-19. The donor label of this sample is uncertain.

The CDR3 coding sequence is TGTGCCAGCAGCTTAGTCCCCGGGGGGGCCGGGGAGACCCAGTACTTC. Protein: CASSLVPGGAGETQYF. The chain carries TRBV7-2 and TRBJ2-5; TRBD2 matches at 8 bases. After removal of 1 base from V and 5 bases from J, the junction contained 9 bases not matched to a gene. The CDR3 runs 16 residues. Germline values: CDR1 SGHTA, CDR2 FQGNSA.